This T cell receptor beta chain originates from a study of chemoradiotherapy in HPV16-positive cancers. For the study at large: Candidate HPV-specific clones and shared TCR motifs came from a couple of HPV16-positive patients.

This CDR3 has 13 residues. Germline-derived CDR1 and CDR2 are SGHRS and YFSETQ. Trimming stripped 0 bases from V and 6 bases from J, with 9 bases between. Sequenced by immunoSEQ multiplex PCR; TCRdb stores in-frame clones only, minus some. The sample contains 36,000 or so clones, around 80% of which appear only once. V usage is TRBV5-1 and J usage is TRBJ1-1; D remains unclear. This receptor was obtained from a human donor with HPV-associated anogenital cancer. The specimen comprised blood, sampled from a patient who underwent chemoradiotherapy. The CDR3 is CASSLGPQSEAFF. CDR3 DNA sequence: TGCGCCAGCAGCTTGGGGCCCCAATCTGAAGCTTTCTTT.